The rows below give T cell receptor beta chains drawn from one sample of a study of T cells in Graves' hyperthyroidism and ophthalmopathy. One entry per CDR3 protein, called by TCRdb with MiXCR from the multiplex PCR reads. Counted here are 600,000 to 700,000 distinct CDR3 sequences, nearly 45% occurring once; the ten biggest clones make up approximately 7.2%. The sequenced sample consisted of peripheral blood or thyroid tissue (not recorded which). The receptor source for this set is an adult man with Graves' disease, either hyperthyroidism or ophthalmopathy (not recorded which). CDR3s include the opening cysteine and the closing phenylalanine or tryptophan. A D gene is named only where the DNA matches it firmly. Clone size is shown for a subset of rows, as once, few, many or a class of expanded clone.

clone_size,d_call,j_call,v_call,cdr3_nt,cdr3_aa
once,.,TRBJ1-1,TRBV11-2,TGTACCAGCCGCCAGGGGACGTACACTGAAGCTTTCTTT,CTSRQGTYTEAFF
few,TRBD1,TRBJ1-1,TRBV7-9,TGTGCCAGCAGCGTAGCCCCCCGACAGGGGGCAGGCACTGAAGCTTTCTTT,CASSVAPRQGAGTEAFF
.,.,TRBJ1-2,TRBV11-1,TGTGCCAGCACAGTAACAGGGAAGGCCTATGGCTACACCTTC,CASTVTGKAYGYTF
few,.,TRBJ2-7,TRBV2,TGTGCCAGCAGTGAAAACCCGGGAGTAGGATACGAGCAGTACTTC,CASSENPGVGYEQYF
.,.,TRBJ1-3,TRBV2,TGTGCCAGCAGTGAACGTTTTTCGGGGGGCAGTCGTGGAAACACCATATATTTT,CASSERFSGGSRGNTIYF
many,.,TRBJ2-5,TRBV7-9,TGTGCCAGCAGCTTAGCGTCGGAGACCCAGTACTTC,CASSLASETQYF
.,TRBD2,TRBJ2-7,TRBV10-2,TGCGCCACCAACGGACTAGCGGTTTCCTACGAGCAGTACTTC,CATNGLAVSYEQYF
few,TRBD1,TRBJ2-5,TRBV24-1,TGTGCCACCAGTGACCTGAGGACAGGCGGGGAGACCCAGTACTTC,CATSDLRTGGETQYF
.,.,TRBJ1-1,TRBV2,TGTGCCAGCAGTGGGCGGGATGAAGCTTTCTTT,CASSGRDEAFF
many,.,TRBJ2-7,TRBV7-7,TGTGCTAGCAGCCAAAGGGCGGGCTACGAGCAGTACTTC,CASSQRAGYEQYF
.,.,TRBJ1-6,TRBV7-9,TGTGCCAGCAGTGAGGCGGGACGCCTAGGGGGTTCACCCCTCCACTTT,CASSEAGRLGGSPLHF
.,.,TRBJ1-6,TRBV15,TGTGCCACCAGCCTAACCCGGGCCGTTAATTCACCCCTCCACTTT,CATSLTRAVNSPLHF
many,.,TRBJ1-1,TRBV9,TGTGCCAGCAGCGTAGGATCAGGGAGGGCTTTCTTT,CASSVGSGRAFF
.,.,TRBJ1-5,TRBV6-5,TGTGCCAGCAGTGATAGGAGGTGGCAGTTCAATCAGCCCCAGCATTTT,CASSDRRWQFNQPQHF
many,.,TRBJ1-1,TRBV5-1,TGCGCCAGCAGCTACAACCGACGGAACACTGAAGCTTTCTTT,CASSYNRRNTEAFF
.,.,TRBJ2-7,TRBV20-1,TGCAGTGCTAGAGACCCAGCGGCTAGCTCCTACGAGCAGTACTTC,CSARDPAASSYEQYF
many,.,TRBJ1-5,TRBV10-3,TGTGCCATCAGTCCGGCGGGGAATCAGCCCCAGCATTTT,CAISPAGNQPQHF
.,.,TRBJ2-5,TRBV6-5,TGTGCCAGCACGAAACAAGGCCAGTACTTC,CASTKQGQYF
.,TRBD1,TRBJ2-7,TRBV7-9,TGTGCCAGCAGCTTAGCGCTAGGAGCAGGGGGCGGGGAGCAGTACTTC,CASSLALGAGGGEQYF
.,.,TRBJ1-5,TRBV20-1,TGCAGTGCTAGAGATGAATTAGGAGCTGGGGGCAATCAGCCCCAGCATTTT,CSARDELGAGGNQPQHF
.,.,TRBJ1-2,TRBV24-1,TGTGCCAGCAGCCCCCCAGGCGGGTTCTATGGCTACACCTTC,CASSPPGGFYGYTF
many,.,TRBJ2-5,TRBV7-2,TGTGCCAGCAGCTCGAAGAAGCGGAACCAAGAGACCCAGTACTTC,CASSSKKRNQETQYF
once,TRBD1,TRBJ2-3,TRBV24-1,TGTGCCACCAGTGAGGGACAGCCTCCCGCGGCAGATACGCAGTATTTT,CATSEGQPPAADTQYF
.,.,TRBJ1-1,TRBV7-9,TGTGCCAGCAGCTTGTCAGGGGTGGGGTCTGAAGCTCTCTTT,CASSLSGVGSEALF
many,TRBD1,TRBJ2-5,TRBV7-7,TGTGCTAGCAGCTTAGGACAGGGAAAGACCCAGTACTTC,CASSLGQGKTQYF
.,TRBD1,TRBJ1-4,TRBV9,TGTGCCAGCAGCACCCAGGACAGGGATGAAAAACTGTTTTTT,CASSTQDRDEKLFF
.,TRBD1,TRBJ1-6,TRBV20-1,TGCAGTGCTGGGAAGGGACAGGGAGGTTCACCCCTCCACTTT,CSAGKGQGGSPLHF
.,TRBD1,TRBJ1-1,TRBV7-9,TGTGCCAGCAGCTCCCCGGGACAGGGGTCCACTGAAGCTTTCTTT,CASSSPGQGSTEAFF
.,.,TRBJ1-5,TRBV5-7,TGTGCCAGCAAAGGGGGTCAGCCCCAGCATTTT,CASKGGQPQHF
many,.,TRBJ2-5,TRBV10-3,TGTGCCAGCAGACCAGGGGCGCAGGAGACCCAGTACTTC,CASRPGAQETQYF
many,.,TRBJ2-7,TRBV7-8,TGTGCCAGCAGCGCGCCGGGACGGGGCTACGAGCAGTACTTC,CASSAPGRGYEQYF
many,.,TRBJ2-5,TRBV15,TGTGCCACCGGGCTGGGGGAGACCCAGTACTTC,CATGLGETQYF
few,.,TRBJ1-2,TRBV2,TGTGCCAGCCGGGTTGAGGCGCTTCGGGGCTACACCTTC,CASRVEALRGYTF
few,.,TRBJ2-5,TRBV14,TGTGCCAGCAGCCAAGATCTGGGAACCCAAGAGACCCAGTACTTC,CASSQDLGTQETQYF
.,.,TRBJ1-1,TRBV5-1,TGCGCCAGCAGCCCACCGACAGGGAACACTGAAGCTTTCTTT,CASSPPTGNTEAFF
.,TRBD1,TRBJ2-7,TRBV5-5,TGTGCCAGCAGCTTGGGGCAGGGGGCGATCTACGAGCAGTACTTC,CASSLGQGAIYEQYF
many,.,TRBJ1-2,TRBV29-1,TGCAGCGTTGAAAAATGGGGTGATGGCTACACCTTC,CSVEKWGDGYTF
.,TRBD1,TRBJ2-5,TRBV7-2,TGTGCCAGCAGCTTCCGGGACAGGGGGCGGACCCAGTACTTC,CASSFRDRGRTQYF
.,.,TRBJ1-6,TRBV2,TGTGCCAGCACTGCACAGGGCAGATCACCCCTCCACTTT,CASTAQGRSPLHF
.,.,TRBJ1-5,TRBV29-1,TGCAGCCAAGATTTTGATCAGCCCCAGCATTTT,CSQDFDQPQHF
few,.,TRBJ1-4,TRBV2,TGTGCCAGCAGAGGGACGGTCTATAATGAAAAACTGTTTTTT,CASRGTVYNEKLFF
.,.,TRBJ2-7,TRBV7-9,TGTGCCAGCAGCTTGCCCCGGGCCTTCTACGAGCAGTACTTC,CASSLPRAFYEQYF
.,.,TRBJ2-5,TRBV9,TGTGCCAGTAGGCGCCGCACCCAAGAGACCCAGTACTTC,CASRRRTQETQYF
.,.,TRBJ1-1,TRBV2,TGTGCCAGCAGCACACAGGGCCCTGAAGCTTTCTTT,CASSTQGPEAFF
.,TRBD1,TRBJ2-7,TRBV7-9,TGTGCCAGCAGTTCGCCGACAGGGCGGTACGAGCAGTACTTC,CASSSPTGRYEQYF
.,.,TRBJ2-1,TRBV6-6,TGTGCCAGCAGCGCGGATAACAATGAGCAGTTCTTC,CASSADNNEQFF
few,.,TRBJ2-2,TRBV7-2,TGTGCCAGTAGACCCCAGGGCGCGGACACCGGGGAGCTGTTTTTT,CASRPQGADTGELFF
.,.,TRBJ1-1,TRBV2,TGTGCCAGCAGTGCCCAGGGTCGGACTGAAGCTTTCTTT,CASSAQGRTEAFF
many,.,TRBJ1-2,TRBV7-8,TGTGCCAGCAGCTCCACGGACACGGCGGTAGCTAACTATGGCTACACCTTC,CASSSTDTAVANYGYTF
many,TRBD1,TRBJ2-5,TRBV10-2,TGCGCCAGCAGCCGACAGGGGAGCGAGACCCAGTACTTC,CASSRQGSETQYF
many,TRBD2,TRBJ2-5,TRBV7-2,TGTGCCAGCAGCTACGGACTAGCGGGGGGGTGGGAGACCCAGTACTTC,CASSYGLAGGWETQYF
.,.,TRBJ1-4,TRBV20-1,TGCAGTGCTCTCCGGGGAGGGCTCGAAAAACTGTTTTTT,CSALRGGLEKLFF
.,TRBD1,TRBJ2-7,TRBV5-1,TGCGCCAGCAGCTCAAGGCCGGGACAGGGTTCCTACGAGCAGTACTTC,CASSSRPGQGSYEQYF
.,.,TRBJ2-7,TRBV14,TGTGCCAGCAGCCAATTCCTGGAAAACTCCTACGAGCAGTACTTC,CASSQFLENSYEQYF
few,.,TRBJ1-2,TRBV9,TGTGCCAGCAGCCAAGCGGACACCACCTACACCTTC,CASSQADTTYTF
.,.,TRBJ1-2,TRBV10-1,TGCGCCAGCAGTGTGGAAAGGGAGGGCAACTATGGCTACACCTTC,CASSVEREGNYGYTF